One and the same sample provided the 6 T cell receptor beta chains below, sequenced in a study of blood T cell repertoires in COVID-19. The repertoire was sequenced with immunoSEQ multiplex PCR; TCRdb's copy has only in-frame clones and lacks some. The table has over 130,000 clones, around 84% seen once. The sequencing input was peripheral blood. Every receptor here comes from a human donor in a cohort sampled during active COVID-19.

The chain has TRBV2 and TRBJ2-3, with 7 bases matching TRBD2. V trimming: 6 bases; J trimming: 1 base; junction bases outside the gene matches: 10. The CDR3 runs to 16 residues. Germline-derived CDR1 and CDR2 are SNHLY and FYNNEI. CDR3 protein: CASRKTGTTRTDTQYF. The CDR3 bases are TGTGCCAGCAGGAAAACCGGGACTACCCGCACAGATACGCAGTATTTT.

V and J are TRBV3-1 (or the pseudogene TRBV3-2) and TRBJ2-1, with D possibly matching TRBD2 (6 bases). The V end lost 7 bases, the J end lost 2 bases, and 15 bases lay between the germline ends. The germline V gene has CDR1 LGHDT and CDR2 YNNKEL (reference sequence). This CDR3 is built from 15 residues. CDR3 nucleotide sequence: TGTGCCAGCACTTACCGGGCGGGACCCTACAATGAGCAGTTCTTC. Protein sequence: CASTYRAGPYNEQFF.

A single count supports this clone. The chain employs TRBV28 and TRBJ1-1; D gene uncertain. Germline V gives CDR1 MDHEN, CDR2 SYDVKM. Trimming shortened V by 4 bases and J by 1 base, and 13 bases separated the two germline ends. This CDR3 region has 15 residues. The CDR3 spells CASSSNGVTNTEAFF. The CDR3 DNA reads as TGTGCCAGCAGTTCCAACGGTGTCACGAACACTGAAGCTTTCTTT.

The CDR3 DNA reads TGTGCCAGCAGCTCCGTTCTGGCGGGACCCCTCCACTTT. This translates into CASSSVLAGPLHF. V and J are TRBV11-2 and TRBJ1-6; D is uncertain. Germline CDR1 SGHAT, CDR2 FQNNGV. With 4 bases removed from V and 12 bases from J, the gap between germline ends came to 13 bases. The CDR3 totals 13 residues.

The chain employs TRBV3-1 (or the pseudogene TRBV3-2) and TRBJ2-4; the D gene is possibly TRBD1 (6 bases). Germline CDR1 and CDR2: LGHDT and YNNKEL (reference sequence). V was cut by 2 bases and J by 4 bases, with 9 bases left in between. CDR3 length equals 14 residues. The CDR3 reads CASSQNGQKNIQYF. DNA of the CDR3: TGTGCCAGCAGCCAAAACGGACAGAAAAACATTCAGTACTTC.

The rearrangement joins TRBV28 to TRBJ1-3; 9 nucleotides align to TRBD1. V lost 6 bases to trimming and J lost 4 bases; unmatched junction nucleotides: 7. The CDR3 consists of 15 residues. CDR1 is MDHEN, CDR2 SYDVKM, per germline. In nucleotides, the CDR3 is TGTGCCAGCAGACCTACAGGGGGCAACGGAAACACCATATATTTT. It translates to CASRPTGGNGNTIYF.